Detailed here is one TCR beta chain. The length of the CDR3 is 18 residues. The V gene end was trimmed by 5 bases and the J gene end by 0 bases; junction bases not matched to a gene: 12. The germline gives CDR1 MDHEN, CDR2 SYDVKM. The source of the sample is a study of T cells in Graves' hyperthyroidism and ophthalmopathy. Amplified TCR beta CDR3 regions derived from RNA transcripts. RT-PCR in the first round (using the HTBI primer set) targeted the TCR CDR3. TCRdb re-analysed the multiplex PCR reads in MiXCR, keeping a single row per CDR3 protein. The data show roughly 700,000 distinct CDR3 sequences, around a sixth seen once. Diagnoses rested on clinical symptoms, serum thyroxine and TRAb, thyroid ultrasound and orbital computed tomography.

Sequenced: blood. This clonotype originated in a middle-aged man with Graves' hyperthyroidism. The rearrangement links TRBV28 to TRBJ1-4; 7 bases map to TRBD1. The CDR3 region is CASSPPWTGLTTNEKLFF. The CDR3 DNA sequence: TGTGCCAGCAGTCCCCCTTGGACAGGCCTGACAACTAATGAAAAACTGTTTTTT.